The 27 T cell receptor beta chains below all came from one sample that was sequenced in a study of Ad26.COV2.S vaccination and SARS-CoV-2 variants. The assay was immunoSEQ multiplex PCR, and TCRdb's table has in-frame clones only and misses some. The table shows 300,000 to 400,000 clones, with 85% to 90% occurring only once. The treatment: roughly 20 received Ad26.COV2.S at low or high dose, single or two shots; about 5 received placebo; per-sample allocation not given. Specimens were obtained on day 63 following the first vaccine or placebo injection. Sequencing was performed on peripheral blood, taken in a trial of Ad26.COV2.S vaccine versus placebo. The receptors shown here come from a person aged 18 to 65 who received the Ad26.COV2.S COVID-19 vaccine or a placebo.

This chain links TRBV7-9 with TRBJ2-2, with D possibly being TRBD1 (5 bases). V lost 5 bases to trimming and J lost 2 bases, with 12 bases between them. This CDR3 spans 15 amino acids. The germline gives CDR1 SEHNR, CDR2 FQNEAQ (reference sequence). This CDR3 is CASSPLGVNTGELFF. For the CDR3, the DNA is TGTGCCAGCAGCCCGTTAGGGGTAAACACCGGGGAGCTGTTTTTT.

The rearrangement joins TRBV2 to TRBJ2-1; 8 positions match TRBD1. Germline-derived CDR1 and CDR2 are SNHLY and FYNNEI. There are 15 residues in the CDR3. The J segment lost 4 bases and the V segment lost 5 bases, leaving 7 bases of the junction unmatched. The CDR3 loop is CASSRGTGPYNEQFF. CDR3 nucleotides: TGTGCCAGCAGTCGGGGGACAGGCCCTTACAATGAGCAGTTCTTC.

The J gene is TRBJ1-6, the V gene TRBV21-1. TRBV21-1 is a pseudogene locus. The CDR3 spans 11 residues. The CDR3 DNA reads TGTGCCAGCAGCAACCCTTCACCCCTCCACTTT. As protein: CASSNPSPLHF.

J is TRBJ1-5 and V is TRBV30; 9 bases are a match to TRBD1. Per the germline V gene, CDR1 is GTSNPN and CDR2 is SVGIG (reference sequence). The V and J ends lost 1 base and 7 bases, in that order; junction bases with no gene match: 2. The length of the CDR3 is 13 residues. In nucleotides, the CDR3 is TGTGCCTGGAGTGGAGGGACAGGGCAGCCCCAGCATTTT. Translated: CAWSGGTGQPQHF.

V and J are TRBV5-5 and TRBJ1-5; no definite D call. V was trimmed by 4 bases and J by 3 bases, leaving 20 bases between them. This CDR3 is built from 17 residues. CDR1 and CDR2 from the germline V gene are SGHKS and YYEKEE (reference sequence). The DNA of the CDR3 is TGTGCCAGCAGCCCAGGAGGTGGGGTAACCGCCAATCAGCCCCAGCATTTT. Amino acids: CASSPGGGVTANQPQHF.

V usage is TRBV6-5 and J usage is TRBJ1-6; D is uncertain. The CDR3 extends over 13 amino acids. Germline CDR1 and CDR2: MNHEY and SVGAGI. V shed 0 bases and J shed 6 bases, with 3 bases lying between them. CDR3 loop: CASSYSTNSPLHF. CDR3 DNA sequence: TGTGCCAGCAGTTACTCGACTAATTCACCCCTCCACTTT.

The chain is built from TRBV19 and TRBJ1-5, with D possibly TRBD1 on 5 matching bases. The CDR3 consists of 16 residues. V lost 7 bases to trimming and J lost 2 bases, with 18 bases between them. Germline CDR1 reads LNHDA; CDR2 reads SQIVND (reference sequence). The CDR3 DNA sequence: TGTGCCAGTACCAACATACAGGTTGGCGGCAATCAGCCCCAGCATTTT. Its translation is CASTNIQVGGNQPQHF.

This CDR3 reads CASRPLSASNQPQHF. CDR3 coding DNA: TGTGCCAGCAGACCCCTATCCGCTAGCAATCAGCCCCAGCATTTT. V gene TRBV27 combines with J gene TRBJ1-5, with no clear D. This CDR3 is built from 15 residues. CDR1 and CDR2 (germline): MNHEY, SMNVEV (reference sequence). V was cut by 6 bases and J by 0 bases, with 12 bases left in between.

This chain's CDR3 is CASSSQRGEQFF. Written as DNA, the CDR3 is TGCGCCAGCAGCTCTCAACGGGGTGAGCAGTTCTTC. The chain couples TRBV5-1 to TRBJ2-1; D perhaps matches TRBD2 (5 bases). Trimming shortened V by 3 bases and J by 9 bases, and 10 bases separated the two germline ends. Germline V CDR1 and CDR2: SGHRS, YFSETQ. The CDR3 spans 12 residues.

The chain combines TRBV6-6 with TRBJ2-3; 7 bases align to TRBD1. The V gene's germline CDR1 is MNHNY and CDR2 SVGAGI (reference sequence). The CDR3 is 14 amino acids. V was pared by 6 bases and J by 0 bases, with 3 bases of the junction left unmatched. CDR3 amino acids: CASRTGFSTDTQYF. CDR3 nucleotides: TGTGCCAGCAGGACAGGGTTCAGCACAGATACGCAGTATTTT.

The chain couples TRBV3-1 (or the pseudogene TRBV3-2) to TRBJ1-1; D remains ambiguous. Per germline, CDR1 LGHDT and CDR2 YNNKEL (reference sequence). The V gene lost 4 bases and the J gene lost 0 bases, with 15 bases spanning the gap. The CDR3 has 16 residues. CDR3 DNA sequence: TGTGCCAGCAGCCTAAGAGCGGGGATCGTGAACACTGAAGCTTTCTTT. Protein sequence: CASSLRAGIVNTEAFF.

The CDR3 region is CASSPTDINQPQHF. CDR3 nucleotide sequence: TGTGCCAGCAGTCCAACAGATATCAATCAGCCCCAGCATTTT. This chain connects TRBV9 to TRBJ1-5; D unclear. From germline, CDR1 is SGDLS and CDR2 YYNGEE. This CDR3 is 14 amino acids long. Trimming stripped 5 bases from V and 3 bases from J, with 12 bases between.

This sequence joins TRBV24-1 and TRBJ2-3; no firm D call. The CDR3 loop spans 13 amino acids. V was clipped by 5 bases and J by 4 bases, with 9 bases between them. From germline, CDR1 is KGHDR and CDR2 SFDVKD. The chain's CDR3 is CATSGVLSDTQYF. In nucleotides, the CDR3 is TGTGCCACCAGTGGAGTTTTATCAGATACGCAGTATTTT.

V usage is TRBV28 and J usage is TRBJ1-3; D ambiguous. V dropped 7 bases and J dropped 0 bases, with 13 bases sitting between them. Germline CDR1 and CDR2: MDHEN and SYDVKM. The CDR3 is made up of 15 amino acids. The CDR3 region has the DNA TGTGCCAGCAAGCTCGACGGATTCTCTGGAAACACCATATATTTT. It is translated as CASKLDGFSGNTIYF.

This clone occurred a few times. The chain uses TRBV19 and TRBJ2-5; TRBD2 aligns across 8 bases. The V gene's germline CDR1 is LNHDA and CDR2 SQIVND (reference sequence). The junction had 8 bases not matched to a gene; V was cut back by 3 bases and J by 5 bases. This CDR3 contains 15 residues. CDR3 in amino acids: CASSIGGGSQETQYF. Here the CDR3 DNA reads TGTGCCAGTAGTATCGGGGGGGGATCTCAGGAGACCCAGTACTTC. Complete variable domain (other parts from reference TRBV19 and TRBJ2-5): DGGITQSPKYLFRKEGQNVTLSCEQNLNHDAMYWYRQDPGQGLRLIYYSQIVNDFQKGDIAEGYSVSREKKESFPLTVTSAQKNPTAFYLCASSIGGGSQETQYFGPGTRLLVL.

The chain couples TRBV4-1 to TRBJ2-1, with a weak D call TRBD2 (6 bases). Per germline, CDR1 MGHRA and CDR2 YSYEKL. The CDR3 is 15 amino acids. V was pared by 6 bases and J by 8 bases, with 20 bases between. CDR3 nucleotides: TGCGCCAGCAGTGTCCGGGACTTGGCTGTCGATGAGCAGTTCTTC. Protein: CASSVRDLAVDEQFF.

The chain combines TRBV5-1 with TRBJ1-3; D is uncertain. The V end was cut by 7 bases, the J end by 0 bases, with 11 bases between. Germline V gene sequence: CDR1 SGHRS, CDR2 YFSETQ. The CDR3 has 14 residues. CDR3 region: CASQEGHSGNTIYF. CDR3 coding DNA: TGCGCCAGCCAGGAGGGCCACTCTGGAAACACCATATATTTT.

This clone was counted a single time. The chain couples TRBV6-6 to TRBJ1-3; no firm D call. Trimming cost V 7 bases and J 4 bases, with 14 bases left between them. The germline CDR1 and CDR2 sequences are MNHNY and SVGAGI (reference sequence). The CDR3 loop spans 14 amino acids. CDR3 protein: CASIDIGGGNTIYF. CDR3 sequence (DNA): TGTGCCAGCATCGACATAGGAGGCGGAAACACCATATATTTT.

The rearrangement joins TRBV11-3 to TRBJ2-1, with 12 bases that match TRBD2. The germline CDR1 and CDR2 sequences are SGHNT and YENEEA. The J segment lost 9 bases and the V segment lost 5 bases, leaving 11 bases of the junction unmatched. The CDR3 runs to 16 residues. The CDR3 loop reads CASSLRLAGVNGEQFF. CDR3 in DNA: TGTGCCAGCAGCCTAAGACTAGCGGGAGTAAACGGTGAGCAGTTCTTC. Filled out from reference TRBV11-3 and TRBJ2-1, the complete variable domain reads EAGVVQSPRYKIIEKKQPVAFWCNPISGHNTLYWYLQNLGQGPELLIRYENEEAVDDSQLPKDRFSAERLKGVDSTLKIQPAELGDSAVYLCASSLRLAGVNGEQFFGPGTRLTVL.

V and J are TRBV5-6 and TRBJ2-2; D unclear. Trimming cost V 4 bases and J 4 bases, with 20 bases left between them. From germline, CDR1 is SGHDT and CDR2 YYEEEE. The CDR3 totals 17 residues. The CDR3 spells CASSPPLRVGATGELFF. The CDR3 region has the DNA TGTGCCAGCAGCCCACCCCTCCGGGTAGGAGCCACCGGGGAGCTGTTTTTT.

V is TRBV29-1 and J is TRBJ1-2; D gene uncertain. The CDR3 loop spans 14 amino acids. Trimming took off 6 bases at V and 7 bases at J, with 21 bases between the two ends. The germline gives CDR1 SQVTM, CDR2 ANQGSEA. As DNA, the CDR3 is TGCAGCGTCCTTAGGCCATATAAGTGGGGTGGCTACACCTTC. This codes for CSVLRPYKWGGYTF.

The genes are TRBV7-2 and TRBJ1-3; D unresolved. Germline values: CDR1 SGHTA, CDR2 FQGNSA. V was cut by 2 bases and J by 1 base, with 6 bases left in between. This CDR3 contains 14 residues. In DNA form, the CDR3 reads TGTGCCAGCAGCTTAACTGGATCTGGAAACACCATATATTTT. Translation: CASSLTGSGNTIYF.

The chain employs TRBV4-1 and TRBJ1-2; D unresolved. The V gene's germline CDR1 is MGHRA and CDR2 YSYEKL. The CDR3 is 18 residues long. Deletions cut 2 bases from V and 4 bases from J, with 23 bases between. The CDR3 region is CASSQSADGEPLRYGYTF. For the CDR3, the DNA is TGCGCCAGCAGCCAATCCGCTGATGGGGAGCCCCTTCGCTATGGCTACACCTTC.

This chain joins TRBV6-5 and TRBJ1-1; 8 nucleotides line up with TRBD1. CDR1 is MNHEY, CDR2 SVGAGI, per germline. V trimming: 5 bases; J trimming: 5 bases; junction bases outside the gene matches: 10. This CDR3 spans 15 amino acids. This chain's CDR3 is CASSNGQGLRTEAFF. As DNA, the CDR3 is TGTGCCAGCAGTAATGGACAGGGCTTGAGGACTGAAGCTTTCTTT.

This sequence joins TRBV4-1 and TRBJ2-7, with 7 bases identical to TRBD1. Trimming removed 1 base from V and 3 bases from J; junction bases left unmatched: 3. The germline CDR1 and CDR2 sequences are MGHRA and YSYEKL. The CDR3 consists of 14 residues. DNA of the CDR3: TGCGCCAGCAGCCAAGGGACAGGCCGCTACGAGCAGTACGTC. Protein sequence: CASSQGTGRYEQYV.

V and J are TRBV28 and TRBJ2-5; D is possibly TRBD1 (5 bases). Per germline, CDR1 MDHEN and CDR2 SYDVKM. With 3 bases removed from V and 3 bases from J, the gap between germline ends came to 23 bases. CDR3 size: 18 residues. In DNA, the CDR3 is TGTGCCAGCAGTTTTCTTCAGGGTCTGACGATCCTTAAAGAGACCCAGTACTTC. Translation gives CASSFLQGLTILKETQYF.

V gene TRBV3-1 (or the pseudogene TRBV3-2) combines with J gene TRBJ2-6, with TRBD1 matching 10 bases. The CDR3 runs 21 residues. V was clipped by 4 bases and J by 1 base; unmatched bases: 16. Germline V gene sequence: CDR1 LGHDT, CDR2 YNNKEL (reference sequence). The CDR3 region has the DNA TGTGCCAGCAGCCGAAGATCGGGTTTTGGGACAGGGGTGTCTGGGGCCAACGTCCTGACTTTC. As protein: CASSRRSGFGTGVSGANVLTF.